The 8 T cell receptor beta chains in this list originate from one sample, sequenced in a study of shared clonotypes between healthy human individuals. Sequencing was performed with immunoSEQ multiplex PCR; in TCRdb, only in-frame clones are kept and a portion is missing. Here the sample spans roughly 550,000 clones, 95% to 96% being singletons. As defined, naive CD8 cells were CD45RO-negative and positively selected for CCR7, with terminally differentiated effector memory CD45RA+ cells excluded. The material sequenced was naive CD8+ T cells sorted from blood. The origin of the receptors is a woman in her 30s in good health.

The table lists this clone with a count of one. The chain combines TRBV7-8 with TRBJ2-1; 10 bases match TRBD2. CDR3 size: 15 residues. Losses at the gene ends were 11 bases for V and 8 bases for J; bases not matched to a gene: 15. The germline CDR1 and CDR2 sequences are SGHVS and FQNEAQ. The CDR3 protein is CAVKREREGMDEQFF. The CDR3 nucleotides are TGTGCCGTGAAGAGGGAGCGGGAGGGCATGGATGAGCAGTTCTTC.

This clone was recorded once. The chain has TRBV7-6 and TRBJ2-1, with 16 bases that match TRBD2. The length of the CDR3 is 18 residues. Germline CDR1 and CDR2: SGHVS and FNYEAQ. J gave up 9 bases and V 3 bases, and 11 bases lay outside the gene matches. CDR3 DNA: TGTGCCAGCAGCTTTAGGGGACTAGCGGGAGGGCTTCATGGTGAGCAGTTCTTC. Its translation: CASSFRGLAGGLHGEQFF.

The chain recombines TRBV5-6 with TRBJ2-7; 7 bases map to TRBD1. V dropped 4 bases and J dropped 7; count of bases not matched to a gene: 8. Germline V gene data show CDR1 as SGHDT and CDR2 as YYEEEE. The CDR3 has 13 amino acids. In nucleotides, the CDR3 is TGTGCCAGCAGCGTGGGACAGCGCCTGGAGCAGTACTTC. Its protein product is CASSVGQRLEQYF. The full variable domain, its missing parts supplied by reference TRBV5-6 and TRBJ2-7, is DAGVTQSPTHLIKTRGQQVTLRCSPKSGHDTVSWYQQALGQGPQFIFQYYEEEERQRGNFPDRFSGHQFPNYSSELNVNALLLGDSALYLCASSVGQRLEQYFGPGTRLTVT.

The chain joins TRBV27 to TRBJ2-7, with TRBD1 matching over 7 bases. Germline V lookup: CDR1 MNHEY, CDR2 SMNVEV (reference sequence). The CDR3 runs to 14 residues. Trimming at V came to 4 bases and at J to 2 bases, leaving 5 bases not matched to a gene. The CDR3 DNA follows: TGTGCCAGCAGTTCGACAGGGCTAACCTACGAGCAGTACTTC. Encoded protein: CASSSTGLTYEQYF.

The rearrangement links TRBV13 to TRBJ2-3; no reliable D call. CDR3 length: 15 amino acids. Germline V gene data show CDR1 as PRHDT and CDR2 as FYEKMQ (reference sequence). Trimming pared 2 bases from V and 5 bases from J, leaving 14 bases between. The CDR3 loop reads CASSLTTSEGDTQYF. The CDR3 bases are TGTGCCAGCAGCTTAACGACCTCTGAAGGAGATACGCAGTATTTT.

The chain combines TRBV13 with TRBJ2-3; TRBD2 matches at 15 bases. The trim removed 5 bases at V and 2 bases at J, leaving 5 bases unmatched. The CDR3 extends over 17 amino acids. Per the germline V gene, CDR1 is PRHDT and CDR2 is FYEKMQ (reference sequence). In nucleotides, the CDR3 is TGTGCCAGCAGCCCTGGGACTAGCGGGAGGACCACAGATACGCAGTATTTT. The encoded protein is CASSPGTSGRTTDTQYF.

This clone was seen a single time. The rearrangement links TRBV9 to TRBJ2-3; D call uncertain. The CDR3 consists of 13 residues. The V end was cut by 3 bases, the J end by 0 bases, with 5 bases between. Germline V gene lookup returns CDR1 SGDLS and CDR2 YYNGEE. CDR3 region: CASSDTSTDTQYF. CDR3 bases: TGTGCCAGCAGCGACACAAGCACAGATACGCAGTATTTT. The full variable domain, rest sourced from reference TRBV9 and TRBJ2-3, is DSGVTQTPKHLITATGQRVTLRCSPRSGDLSVYWYQQSLDQGLQFLIQYYNGEERAKGNILERFSAQQFPDLHSELNLSSLELGDSALYFCASSDTSTDTQYFGPGTRLTVL.

The chain carries TRBV7-9 and TRBJ2-7; either TRBD1 or TRBD2 may supply D (5 bases each). CDR1 SEHNR and CDR2 FQNEAQ come from the germline V gene (reference sequence). This CDR3 contains 14 residues. V was pared by 7 bases and J by 5 bases, with 18 bases between. As DNA, the CDR3 is TGTGCCAGCACCACGATGTTCAGGGAGCACGAGCAGTACTTC. Its translation: CASTTMFREHEQYF.